This T cell receptor beta chain is from a study of T cells in Graves' hyperthyroidism and ophthalmopathy. Overall study results and limits: Expanded thyroid clonotypes (above 0.001) were mostly also found in blood.

Researchers amplified the TCR beta CDR3 regions from RNA transcripts. First-round RT-PCR with HTBI primers amplified the TCR CDR3 region. TCRdb ran MiXCR on the multiplex PCR reads and lists one entry per CDR3 protein. Here the sample spans more than 500,000 distinct CDR3 sequences, around 15% being singletons. The CDR3 runs 18 residues. Trimming took 3 bases from V and 4 from J; bases not matched to a gene: 7. Germline loops: CDR1 SGHRS, CDR2 YFSETQ. A NOSPECS grade of at least 4, a Clinical Activity Score of at least 3 and duration under 3 months were recorded in ophthalmopathy patients. With regard to this clonotype: Its antigen is not identified.

The V and J genes are TRBV5-1 and TRBJ2-2; TRBD2 agrees at 15 bases. The TCR was taken from a woman aged 25 to 39 with Graves' ophthalmopathy. Specimen: blood. CDR3 coding DNA: TGCGCCAGCAGCTCCGGACTAGCGGGAGGGCGAAGCACCGGGGAGCTGTTTTTT. Amino acid sequence: CASSSGLAGGRSTGELFF.